A single sample gave rise to the 9 T cell receptor beta chains below, sequenced in a study of cytomegalovirus exposure and HLA in healthy donors. PCR primers comprised 60 Vbeta and 13 Jbeta primers. Measured with immunoSEQ multiplex PCR; TCRdb has only the in-frame clones, and not every one. The sample carries 200,000 to 250,000 clones, approximately 70% recorded once. Sequencing was done on a sample of PBMCs. Receptors were obtained from a woman in her thirties in good health and CMV-seronegative.

The chain's CDR3 is CASSQAGTRGRGETQYF. The CDR3, as DNA: TGCGCCAGCAGCCAAGCCGGGACTAGGGGTCGGGGAGAGACCCAGTACTTC. This chain uses TRBV5-1 with TRBJ2-5; 8 bases are shared with TRBD2. Trimming cost V 4 bases and J 4 bases; bases outside gene matches: 15. CDR3 length equals 17 residues. Per the germline V gene, CDR1 is SGHRS and CDR2 is YFSETQ. The whole variable domain, filled in from reference TRBV5-1 and TRBJ2-5, reads KAGVTQTPRYLIKTRGQQVTLSCSPISGHRSVSWYQQTPGQGLQFLFEYFSETQRNKGNFPGRFSGRQFSNSRSEMNVSTLELGDSALYLCASSQAGTRGRGETQYFGPGTRLLVL.

The CDR3 sequence is CASSEFLGGETQYF. Here the CDR3 DNA reads TGTGCCAGCAGTGAATTCCTCGGGGGAGAGACCCAGTACTTC. The chain carries TRBV25-1 and TRBJ2-5; possible D gene TRBD2, 6 bases. This CDR3 has 14 amino acids. CDR1 and CDR2 from the germline V gene are MGHDK and SYGVNS. Trimming pared 1 base from V and 4 bases from J, leaving 10 bases between.

This clone was seen once. This rearrangement joins TRBV2 to TRBJ2-3, with TRBD1 as a possible D gene (6 bases). V was pared by 6 bases and J by 3 bases, with 19 bases between. There are 16 residues in the CDR3. Looked up from germline, CDR1 is SNHLY and CDR2 is FYNNEI. The CDR3 DNA sequence: TGTGCCAGCAGACCCGGGACATCCAAGGGAACAGATACGCAGTATTTT. This codes for CASRPGTSKGTDTQYF. Using reference TRBV2 and TRBJ2-3 for the parts outside the CDR3, the full variable domain is EPEVTQTPSHQVTQMGQEVILRCVPISNHLYFYWYRQILGQKVEFLVSFYNNEISEKSEIFDDQFSVERPDGSNFTLKIRSTKLEDSAMYFCASRPGTSKGTDTQYFGPGTRLTVL.

V and J are TRBV19 and TRBJ2-1; no definite D call. Germline V CDR1 and CDR2: LNHDA, SQIVND (reference sequence). The CDR3 extends over 12 amino acids. Trimming took 2 bases from V and 10 from J, leaving 9 bases between them. CDR3 residues: CASSIRSQEQFF. The CDR3 nucleotides are TGTGCCAGTAGTATAAGAAGCCAAGAGCAGTTCTTC.

Of note for this clone: Within the sample, other DNA sequences also encode this same CDR3. The rearrangement links TRBV5-6 to TRBJ2-2; unclear D gene. This CDR3 has 12 amino acids. Germline loops: CDR1 SGHDT, CDR2 YYEEEE. Trimming took 2 bases from V and 5 from J, leaving 4 bases between them. CDR3 sequence (DNA): TGTGCCAGCAGCTTTCAGACCGGGGAGCTGTTTTTT. Translated, it gives CASSFQTGELFF.

As regards this clone: One junction end disagrees with the germline gene, perhaps due to a read error. The V call is TRBV9, the J call TRBJ2-1, with D maybe TRBD2 (7 bases). The germline V gene has CDR1 SGDLS and CDR2 YYNGEE. CDR3 length equals 18 residues. CDR3 bases: TGTGCCATCAGCGTAGGGTTGGGGGCGGGGGTACTCTACAATGAGCAGTTCTTC. Translated, it gives CAISVGLGAGVLYNEQFF.

This sequence joins TRBV7-6 and TRBJ1-1; D is unclear. V gave up 1 base and J gave up 1 base, with 4 bases separating them. The germline V gene has CDR1 SGHVS and CDR2 FNYEAQ. The CDR3 is 13 residues long. CDR3 loop: CASSLGENTEAFF. The CDR3 region has the DNA TGTGCCAGCAGCTTAGGCGAGAACACTGAAGCTTTCTTT.

This clone came up once. A read error may account for a junction end that differs from germline. The CDR3 DNA reads TGTGCCAGCAGTGAATATGAAGGGACAGTAGACTTC. Its protein is CASSEYEGTVDF. This chain uses TRBV2 with TRBJ2-7, with 7 bases identical to TRBD1. This CDR3 spans 12 amino acids. Looked up from germline, CDR1 is SNHLY and CDR2 is FYNNEI. Using reference TRBV2 and TRBJ2-7 for the parts outside the CDR3, the full variable domain is EPEVTQTPSHQVTQMGQEVILRCVPISNHLYFYWYRQILGQKVEFLVSFYNNEISEKSEIFDDQFSVERPDGSNFTLKIRSTKLEDSAMYFCASSEYEGTVDFGPGTRLTVT.

The table lists this clone with a count of one. V is TRBV7-8 and J is TRBJ2-7; maybe TRBD2 (5 bases). V was pared by 5 bases and J by 4 bases, with 15 bases between. Looked up from germline, CDR1 is SGHVS and CDR2 is FQNEAQ. The CDR3 extends over 14 amino acids. CDR3 nucleotide sequence: TGTGCCAGCAGCCCCCTGGAGGTAGGGTACGAGCAGTACTTC. Its protein product is CASSPLEVGYEQYF.